This T cell receptor beta chain was observed in a study of PD-1 blockade in classical Hodgkin lymphoma. After autologous stem cell transplantation all patients relapsed, and prior brentuximab vedotin exposure differed between cohorts. TCRdb's copy holds only in-frame clones and misses some; the assay was immunoSEQ multiplex PCR. The table records 120,000 to 150,000 clones, just under 80% of them present only once. Trimming at V came to 1 base and at J to 5 bases, leaving 7 bases not matched to a gene. The germline V gene encodes CDR1 SGHKS and CDR2 YYEKEE (reference sequence). This CDR3 has 15 residues.

Sequenced here: peripheral blood mononuclear cells (PBMCs), sampled before the second cycle of nivolumab. The clonotype originates from a human donor with classical Hodgkin lymphoma. The rearrangement uses TRBV5-5 and TRBJ2-5; 8 bases map to TRBD2. The CDR3 sequence: CASSLNSGGSETQYF. Written as DNA, the CDR3 is TGTGCCAGCAGCTTGAACAGCGGGGGTTCTGAGACCCAGTACTTC.